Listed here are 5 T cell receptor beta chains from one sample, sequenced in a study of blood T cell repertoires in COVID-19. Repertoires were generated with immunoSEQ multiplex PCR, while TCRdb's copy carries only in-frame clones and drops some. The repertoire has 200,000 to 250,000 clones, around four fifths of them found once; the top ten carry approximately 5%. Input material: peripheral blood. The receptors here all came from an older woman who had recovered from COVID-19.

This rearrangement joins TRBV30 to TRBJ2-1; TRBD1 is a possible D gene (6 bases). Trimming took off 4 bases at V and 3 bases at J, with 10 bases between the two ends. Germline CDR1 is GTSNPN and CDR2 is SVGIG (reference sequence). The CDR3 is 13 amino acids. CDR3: CAWNTGIYNEQFF. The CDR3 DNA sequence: TGTGCCTGGAATACAGGGATCTACAATGAGCAGTTCTTC. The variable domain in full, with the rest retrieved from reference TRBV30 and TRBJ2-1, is SQTIHQWPATLVQPVGSPLSLECTVEGTSNPNLYWYRQAAGRGLQLLFYSVGIGQISSEVPQNLSASRPQDRQFILSSKKLLLSDSGFYLCAWNTGIYNEQFFGPGTRLTVL.

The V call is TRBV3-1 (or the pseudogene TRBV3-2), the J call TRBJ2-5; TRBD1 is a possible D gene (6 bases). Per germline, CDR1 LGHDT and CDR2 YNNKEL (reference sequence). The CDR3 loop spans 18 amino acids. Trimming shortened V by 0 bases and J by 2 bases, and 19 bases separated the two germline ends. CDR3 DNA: TGTGCCAGCAGCCAAGAAGGTGCTGTCAGGACAGCGCAAGAGACCCAGTACTTC. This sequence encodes CASSQEGAVRTAQETQYF.

The CDR3 nucleotides are TGTGCCAGCAGCCCAAAATTCCGGGACAGCTCCTACGAGCAGTACTTC. Translation: CASSPKFRDSSYEQYF. The V and J genes are TRBV9 and TRBJ2-7, with 7 bases identical to TRBD1. Germline V gene data show CDR1 as SGDLS and CDR2 as YYNGEE. The V gene end was trimmed by 4 bases and the J gene end by 0 bases; junction bases not matched to a gene: 10. The CDR3 covers 16 residues.

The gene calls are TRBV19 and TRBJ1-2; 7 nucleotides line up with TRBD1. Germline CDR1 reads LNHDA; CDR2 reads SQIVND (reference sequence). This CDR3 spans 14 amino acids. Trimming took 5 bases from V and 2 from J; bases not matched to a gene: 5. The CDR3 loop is CASSALQGNYGYTF. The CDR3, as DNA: TGTGCCAGTAGTGCCCTACAGGGGAACTATGGCTACACCTTC. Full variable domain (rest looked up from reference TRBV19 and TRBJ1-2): DGGITQSPKYLFRKEGQNVTLSCEQNLNHDAMYWYRQDPGQGLRLIYYSQIVNDFQKGDIAEGYSVSREKKESFPLTVTSAQKNPTAFYLCASSALQGNYGYTFGSGTRLTVV.

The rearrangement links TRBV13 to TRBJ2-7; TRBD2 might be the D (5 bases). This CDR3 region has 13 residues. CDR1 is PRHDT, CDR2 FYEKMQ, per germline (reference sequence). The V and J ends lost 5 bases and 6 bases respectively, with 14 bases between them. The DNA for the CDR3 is TGTGCCAGCAGCCCAAAGACCGGGGTCGAGCAGTACTTC. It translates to CASSPKTGVEQYF.